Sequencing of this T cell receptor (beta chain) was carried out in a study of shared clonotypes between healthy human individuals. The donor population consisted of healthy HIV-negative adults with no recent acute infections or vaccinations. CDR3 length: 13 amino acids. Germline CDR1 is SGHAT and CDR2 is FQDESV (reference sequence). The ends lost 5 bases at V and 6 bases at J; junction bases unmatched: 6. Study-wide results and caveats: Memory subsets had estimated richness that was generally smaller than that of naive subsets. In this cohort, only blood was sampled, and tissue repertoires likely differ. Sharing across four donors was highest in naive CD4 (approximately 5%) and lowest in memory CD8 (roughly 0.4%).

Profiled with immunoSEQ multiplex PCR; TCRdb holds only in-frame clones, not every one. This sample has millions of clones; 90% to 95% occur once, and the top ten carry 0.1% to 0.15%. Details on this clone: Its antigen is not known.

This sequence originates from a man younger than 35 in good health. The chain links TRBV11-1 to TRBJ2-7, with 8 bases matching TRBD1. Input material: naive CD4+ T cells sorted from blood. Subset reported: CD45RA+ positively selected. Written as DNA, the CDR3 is TGTGCCAGCAGCACCAGGACAGGGCCCGAGCAGTACTTC. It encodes CASSTRTGPEQYF.